This T cell receptor (beta chain) was retrieved from a study of T cell clonality in common variable immunodeficiency. Germline V lookup: CDR1 DFQATT, CDR2 SNEGSKA (reference sequence). The CDR3 length is 17 residues. After removal of 5 bases from V and 4 bases from J, the junction contained 13 bases not matched to a gene. TCRdb keeps only in-frame clones here, not all; method: immunoSEQ multiplex PCR. This sample has 55,000 to 65,000 clones, each found more than once. Whole-study findings and limits: TCRbeta clonality was increased in CVID versus healthy controls.

This clone was seen at least ten times. Antigen: not known. The read halts 3 residues ahead of the CDR3 end, with the missing end drawn from the germline J gene. Sequencing was done on a sample of peripheral blood mononuclear cells. V usage is TRBV20-1 and J usage is TRBJ2-1; TRBD2 matches 11 bases. The origin of this receptor is a person between 18 and 75 years old in good health. CDR3 in amino acids: CSAFFVGGTSGYNEQFF. Incomplete CDR3 DNA: TGCAGTGCTTTTTTTGTTGGGGGGACTAGCGGATACAATGAG.